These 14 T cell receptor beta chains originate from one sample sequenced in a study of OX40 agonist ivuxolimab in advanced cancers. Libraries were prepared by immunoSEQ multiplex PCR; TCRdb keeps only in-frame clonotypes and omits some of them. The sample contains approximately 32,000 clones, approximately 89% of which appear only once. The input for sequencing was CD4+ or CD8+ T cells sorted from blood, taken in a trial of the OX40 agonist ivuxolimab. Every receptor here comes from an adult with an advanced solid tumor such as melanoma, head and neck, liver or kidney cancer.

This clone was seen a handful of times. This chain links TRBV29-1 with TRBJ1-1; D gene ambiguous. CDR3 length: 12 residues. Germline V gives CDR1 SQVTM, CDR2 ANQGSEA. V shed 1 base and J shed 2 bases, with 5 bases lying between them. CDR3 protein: CSVEGPNTEAFF. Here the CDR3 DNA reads TGCAGCGTTGAAGGACCTAACACTGAAGCTTTCTTT.

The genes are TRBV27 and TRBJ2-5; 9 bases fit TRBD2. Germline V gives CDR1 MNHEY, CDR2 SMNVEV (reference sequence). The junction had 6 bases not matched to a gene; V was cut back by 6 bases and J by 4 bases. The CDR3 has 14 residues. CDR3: CASRGLAIGETQYF. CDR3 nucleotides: TGTGCCAGCAGAGGACTAGCGATTGGAGAGACCCAGTACTTC.

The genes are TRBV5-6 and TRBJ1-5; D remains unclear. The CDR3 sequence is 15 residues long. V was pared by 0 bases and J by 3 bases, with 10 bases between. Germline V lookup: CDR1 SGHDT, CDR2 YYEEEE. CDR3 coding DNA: TGTGCCAGCAGCTTGGGTGGGCGAACCAATCAGCCCCAGCATTTT. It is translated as CASSLGGRTNQPQHF.

The CDR3 is CAATRLPASLAGVRAQYF. The CDR3 DNA is TGTGCCGCCACGCGTCTCCCAGCTTCACTAGCGGGAGTTCGAGCGCAGTATTTT. V is TRBV27 and J is TRBJ2-3, with 11 bases matching TRBD2. Germline CDR1 and CDR2: MNHEY and SMNVEV (reference sequence). Unmatched junction bases numbered 26, after V lost 11 bases and J lost 10 bases. The CDR3 runs 18 residues.

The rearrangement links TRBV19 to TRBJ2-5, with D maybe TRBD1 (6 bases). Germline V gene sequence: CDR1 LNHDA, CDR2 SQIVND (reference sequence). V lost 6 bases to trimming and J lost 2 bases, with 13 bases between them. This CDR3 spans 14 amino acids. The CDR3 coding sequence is TGTGCCAGTAGAAGTGAACAGGGACAAGAGACCCAGTACTTC. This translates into CASRSEQGQETQYF.

In DNA, the CDR3 is TGTGCCAGCAGCCAACATGCCAGGGGAATAGGCTACACCTTC. Its translation is CASSQHARGIGYTF. The chain combines TRBV16 with TRBJ1-2; TRBD1 is a possible D gene (6 bases). Trimming cost V 2 bases and J 8 bases, with 15 bases left between them. The CDR3 is 14 residues long. Looked up from germline, CDR1 is KGHSY and CDR2 is FQNENV.

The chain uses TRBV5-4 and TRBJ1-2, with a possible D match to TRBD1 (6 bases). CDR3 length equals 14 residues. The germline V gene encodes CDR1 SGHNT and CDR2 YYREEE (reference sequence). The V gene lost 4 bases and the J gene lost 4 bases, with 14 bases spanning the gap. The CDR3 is CASSLDRTTYGYTF. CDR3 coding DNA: TGTGCCAGCAGCCTGGACAGAACTACCTATGGCTACACCTTC.

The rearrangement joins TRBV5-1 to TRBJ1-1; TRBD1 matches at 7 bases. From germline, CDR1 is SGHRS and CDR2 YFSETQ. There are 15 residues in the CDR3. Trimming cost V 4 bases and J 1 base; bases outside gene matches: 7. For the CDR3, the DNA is TGCGCCAGCAGCACGCGGACAGGTCAGAACACTGAAGCTTTCTTT. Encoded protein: CASSTRTGQNTEAFF.

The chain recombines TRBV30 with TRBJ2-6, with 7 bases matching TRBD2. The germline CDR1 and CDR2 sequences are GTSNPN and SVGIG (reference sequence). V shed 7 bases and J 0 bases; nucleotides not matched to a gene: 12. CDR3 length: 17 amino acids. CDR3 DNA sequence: TGTGCCTTTCCAAGGAACCCGGGGGGCTCTGGGGCCAACGTCCTGACTTTC. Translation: CAFPRNPGGSGANVLTF.

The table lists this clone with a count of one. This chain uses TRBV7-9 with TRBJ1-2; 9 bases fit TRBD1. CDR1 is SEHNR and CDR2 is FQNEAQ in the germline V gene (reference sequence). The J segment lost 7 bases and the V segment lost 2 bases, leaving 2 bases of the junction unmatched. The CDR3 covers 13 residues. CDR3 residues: CASSLYRGLGYTF. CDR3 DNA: TGTGCCAGCAGCTTATACAGGGGGCTTGGCTACACCTTC.

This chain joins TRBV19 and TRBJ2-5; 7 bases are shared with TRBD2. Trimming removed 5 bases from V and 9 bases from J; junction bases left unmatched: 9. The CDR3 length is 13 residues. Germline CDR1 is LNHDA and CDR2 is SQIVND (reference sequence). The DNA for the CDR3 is TGTGCCAGTAGTTATGGACTAGTGGGTTCCCAGTACTTC. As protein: CASSYGLVGSQYF. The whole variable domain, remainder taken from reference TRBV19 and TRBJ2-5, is DGGITQSPKYLFRKEGQNVTLSCEQNLNHDAMYWYRQDPGQGLRLIYYSQIVNDFQKGDIAEGYSVSREKKESFPLTVTSAQKNPTAFYLCASSYGLVGSQYFGPGTRLLVL.

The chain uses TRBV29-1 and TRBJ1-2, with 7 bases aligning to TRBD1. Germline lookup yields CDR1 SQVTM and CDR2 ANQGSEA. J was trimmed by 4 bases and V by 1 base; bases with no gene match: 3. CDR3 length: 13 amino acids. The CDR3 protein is CSVEVGTAYGYTF. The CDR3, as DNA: TGCAGCGTTGAAGTGGGGACAGCCTATGGCTACACCTTC.

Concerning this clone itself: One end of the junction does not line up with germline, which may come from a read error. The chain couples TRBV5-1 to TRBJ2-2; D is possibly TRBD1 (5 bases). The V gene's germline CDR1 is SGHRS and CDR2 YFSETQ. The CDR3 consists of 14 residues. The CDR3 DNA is TGCGCCAGCGGCTTCGGACAGAACACCGGGGAGCTGTTTTTT. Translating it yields CASGFGQNTGELFF.

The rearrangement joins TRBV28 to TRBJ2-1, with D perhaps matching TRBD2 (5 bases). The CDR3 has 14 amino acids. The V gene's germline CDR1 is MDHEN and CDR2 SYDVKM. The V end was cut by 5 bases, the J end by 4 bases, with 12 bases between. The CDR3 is CASSPLTTYNEQFF. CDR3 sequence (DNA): TGTGCCAGCAGTCCCCTGACTACTTACAATGAGCAGTTCTTC.